This T cell receptor (beta chain) is drawn from a study of CD8 T cells in Susac syndrome. Study information: Blood was drawn from Susac syndrome patients while they were therapy-naive, on corticosteroids, or on intravenous immunoglobulin alone.

Sequencing of TCR beta covered CD8+ and CD4+ T cells obtained from blood. CD8+ and CD4+ T cells were negatively isolated; TEMRA cells were FACS-enriched. RNA was extracted with the RNeasy kit, and a quantity of roughly 0.5 to 1 ug was reverse transcribed using random hexamers. By means of immunoSEQ multiplex PCR, TCR beta CDR3 spanning 54 Vbeta and 13 Jbeta underwent amplification. TCRdb itself ran the immunoSEQ multiplex PCR reads through MiXCR, one entry per CDR3 protein. Among about 120,000 distinct CDR3 sequences, approximately 96% were seen once, and the ten largest hold more than 0.2%. The sequenced material came from CD8+ T cells from PBMCs. This clonotype was sampled from a human donor with Susac syndrome.

The CDR3 sequence: CAWSVLSLIGNTEAFF. The DNA for the CDR3 is TGTGCCTGGAGTGTACTATCCCTTATTGGGAACACTGAAGCTTTCTTT. V and J are TRBV30 and TRBJ1-1; D is unclear. Looked up from germline, CDR1 is GTSNPN and CDR2 is SVGIG (reference sequence). The CDR3 length is 16 residues. V was cut by 0 bases and J by 1 base, with 15 bases left in between.